The 22 T cell receptor beta chains below come from one sample, sequenced in a study of T cell responses to AZD1222 COVID-19 vaccine. The repertoire was sequenced with immunoSEQ multiplex PCR; TCRdb's copy has only in-frame clones and lacks some. There are about 140,000 clones in the sample; roughly nine tenths occur only once, and approximately 3.8% lies in the top ten. The sample consisted of peripheral blood, taken 28 days after the second AZD1222 dose. These receptors all stem from an adult who received the AZD1222 COVID-19 vaccine.

The rearrangement joins TRBV14 to TRBJ2-4, with a tentative D call TRBD2 (5 bases). Germline CDR1 reads SGHDN; CDR2 reads FVKESK. V shed 1 base and J shed 3 bases, with 10 bases lying between them. The CDR3 consists of 15 residues. CDR3 DNA sequence: TGTGCCAGCAGCCAAGGGGGAGAGATCAAAAACATTCAGTACTTC. Its protein is CASSQGGEIKNIQYF. Combining the CDR3 with reference TRBV14 and TRBJ2-4 gives the whole variable domain EAGVTQFPSHSVIEKGQTVTLRCDPISGHDNLYWYRRVMGKEIKFLLHFVKESKQDESGMPNNRFLAERTGGTYSTLKVQPAELEDSGVYFCASSQGGEIKNIQYFGAGTRLSVL.

This chain connects TRBV7-9 to TRBJ1-4; 9 nucleotides line up with TRBD1. The germline gives CDR1 SEHNR, CDR2 FQNEAQ (reference sequence). Trimming took 3 bases from V and 8 from J; bases not matched to a gene: 10. The CDR3 sequence is 16 residues long. The chain's CDR3 is CASSLTQGQGEEKLFF. CDR3 DNA sequence: TGTGCCAGCAGCTTGACGCAGGGACAGGGAGAGGAAAAACTGTTTTTT.

This chain links TRBV9 with TRBJ2-7, with 8 bases fitting TRBD1. CDR1 is SGDLS, CDR2 YYNGEE, per germline. The CDR3 extends over 15 amino acids. The trim removed 4 bases at V and 3 bases at J, leaving 9 bases unmatched. CDR3 sequence: CASSPRTGTSYEQYF. The CDR3 DNA sequence: TGTGCCAGCAGCCCTCGGACAGGGACCAGCTACGAGCAGTACTTC.

Regarding this clone: Its ends do not fully match the called genes, so a read error is possible. The chain employs TRBV5-4 and TRBJ2-5, with 11 bases matching TRBD2. The CDR3 spans 16 residues. Looked up from germline, CDR1 is SGHNT and CDR2 is YYREEE (reference sequence). The CDR3 bases are TGTGCCAGCTGCTTGGAGGCTAGCGGGAGGTGGGTGACCCAGTACTTC. Its translation is CASCLEASGRWVTQYF.

CDR3 region: CASSLGQTYEQYF. CDR3 bases: TGTGCCAGCAGTTTAGGCCAAACCTACGAGCAGTACTTC. The chain couples TRBV12-3 or TRBV12-4 to TRBJ2-7; D unclear. The CDR3 sequence is 13 residues long. With 1 base removed from V and 2 bases from J, the gap between germline ends came to 6 bases.

The chain couples TRBV3-1 (or the pseudogene TRBV3-2) to TRBJ2-1; no clear D. Between the trimmed V and J ends, which lost 1 base and 6 bases, there was a span of 4 bases. The CDR3 is 12 residues long. The germline V gene has CDR1 LGHDT and CDR2 YNNKEL (reference sequence). The CDR3 loop reads CASSQVPNEQFF. Here the CDR3 DNA reads TGTGCCAGCAGCCAAGTGCCCAATGAGCAGTTCTTC.

The rearrangement joins TRBV28 to TRBJ2-7; no reliable D call. The CDR3 is 17 residues long. Germline V gene data show CDR1 as MDHEN and CDR2 as SYDVKM. CDR3 region: CAYFQVGDWASGYEQYF. CDR3 DNA sequence: TGTGCATATTTCCAGGTTGGCGATTGGGCAAGTGGATACGAGCAGTACTTC.

The chain uses TRBV28 and TRBJ1-5; D might be TRBD1 (5 bases). CDR1 is MDHEN, CDR2 SYDVKM, per germline. Trimming shortened V by 6 bases and J by 5 bases, and 20 bases separated the two germline ends. The CDR3 contains 16 residues. The CDR3 loop is CASRRIGDRAYQPQHF. DNA for the CDR3: TGTGCCAGCAGACGAATAGGCGACAGAGCCTATCAGCCCCAGCATTTT.

This sequence joins TRBV18 and TRBJ1-6; the match to TRBD1 covers 8 bases. The CDR3 contains 15 residues. V trimming: 5 bases; J trimming: 10 bases; junction bases outside the gene matches: 10. CDR1 KGHSH and CDR2 LQKENI come from the germline V gene. CDR3 in DNA: TGTGCCAGCTCATCGCAGACAGGGGTGAGGTCACCCCTCCACTTT. It yields the protein CASSSQTGVRSPLHF.

The genes are TRBV6-5 and TRBJ1-2, with 7 bases aligning to TRBD1. The CDR3 has 13 amino acids. The germline V gene has CDR1 MNHEY and CDR2 SVGAGI. Germline trimming cut 6 bases from V and 4 bases from J; bases unmatched to any gene: 5. Here the CDR3 DNA reads TGTGCCAGCAGACTAACAGGGGCCTATGGCTACACCTTC. It codes for CASRLTGAYGYTF.

V and J are TRBV19 and TRBJ2-3; TRBD2 matches 8 bases. Per the germline V gene, CDR1 is LNHDA and CDR2 is SQIVND (reference sequence). The V gene end was trimmed by 6 bases and the J gene end by 4 bases; junction bases not matched to a gene: 9. The CDR3 totals 15 residues. DNA for the CDR3: TGTGCCAGTAGACCCGACCTAGCGGGCCCAGATACGCAGTATTTT. Protein product: CASRPDLAGPDTQYF.

The chain joins TRBV4-3 to TRBJ2-3, with 7 bases aligning to TRBD2. The J segment lost 0 bases and the V segment lost 3 bases, leaving 12 bases of the junction unmatched. CDR1 is LGHNA, CDR2 YSLEER, per germline. The CDR3 is 18 amino acids. CDR3 loop: CASSHGGGGRTSTDTQYF. CDR3 sequence (DNA): TGCGCCAGCAGCCACGGTGGGGGGGGACGAACTAGCACAGATACGCAGTATTTT.

V and J are TRBV6-6 and TRBJ2-2; perhaps TRBD2 as D (7 bases). The V gene's germline CDR1 is MNHNY and CDR2 SVGAGI (reference sequence). This CDR3 has 17 residues. Trimming took off 5 bases at V and 5 bases at J, with 21 bases between the two ends. CDR3 coding DNA: TGTGCCAGCAGTCAGCTATGGGGGGGCTTAGAAACCGGGGAGCTGTTTTTT. Translating it yields CASSQLWGGLETGELFF.

V is TRBV6-2 or TRBV6-3 and J is TRBJ2-5, with TRBD2 matching 11 bases. From germline, CDR1 is MNHEY and CDR2 SVGEGT. The junction had 9 bases not matched to a gene; V was cut back by 5 bases and J by 4 bases. This CDR3 contains 16 residues. The CDR3 nucleotides are TGTGCCAGCAGTACTATAGCGGGAGGGGTCCGAGAGACCCAGTACTTC. Translated, it gives CASSTIAGGVRETQYF.

This chain connects TRBV7-9 to TRBJ2-1; 9 bases agree with TRBD2. V lost 5 bases to trimming and J lost 4 bases; unmatched junction nucleotides: 6. CDR1 and CDR2 from the germline V gene are SEHNR and FQNEAQ (reference sequence). The CDR3 spans 15 residues. CDR3 bases: TGTGCCAGCAGCCCCGGGACTAGCCTTTACAATGAGCAGTTCTTC. The encoded protein is CASSPGTSLYNEQFF.

In its sample, this clone was seen a few times. V is TRBV9 and J is TRBJ2-2, with no clear D. V dropped 4 bases and J dropped 5 bases, with 12 bases sitting between them. This CDR3 has 14 amino acids. Germline V gene lookup returns CDR1 SGDLS and CDR2 YYNGEE. The CDR3 DNA sequence: TGTGCCAGCAGCCTAACCACGATTACCGGGGAGCTGTTTTTT. This translates into CASSLTTITGELFF.

The V call is TRBV25-1, the J call TRBJ1-2; 7 positions agree with TRBD1. CDR1 is MGHDK and CDR2 is SYGVNS in the germline V gene. With V trimmed by 9 bases and J by 6 bases, 10 bases remained unmatched. The CDR3 loop spans 13 amino acids. The CDR3 protein is CASRTGTLDGYTF. DNA of the CDR3: TGTGCCAGTCGGACAGGAACGTTGGATGGCTACACCTTC.

The chain uses TRBV7-9 and TRBJ1-5; 7 bases line up with TRBD1. This CDR3 has 15 residues. V lost 1 base and J lost 3; bases outside the gene matches: 3. CDR1 and CDR2 (germline): SEHNR, FQNEAQ (reference sequence). The DNA for the CDR3 is TGTGCCAGCAGCTTAGGACAGGGTGTCAATCAGCCCCAGCATTTT. This sequence encodes CASSLGQGVNQPQHF.

The chain links TRBV5-1 to TRBJ1-3; D possibly corresponds to TRBD1 (5 bases). The germline gives CDR1 SGHRS, CDR2 YFSETQ. CDR3 length: 14 amino acids. V was cut by 3 bases and J by 0 bases, with 7 bases left in between. CDR3 DNA sequence: TGCGCCAGCAGCTACCAGGGCTCTGGAAACACCATATATTTT. Protein product: CASSYQGSGNTIYF.

The chain links TRBV6-5 to TRBJ1-2; D uncertain. CDR3 size: 15 residues. Germline V gene sequence: CDR1 MNHEY, CDR2 SVGAGI. The V and J ends lost 5 bases and 2 bases respectively, with 15 bases between them. The CDR3 region has the DNA TGTGCCAGCAGTCCCCCGGGAGTTACCAACTATGGCTACACCTTC. This sequence encodes CASSPPGVTNYGYTF.

The V call is TRBV7-8, the J call TRBJ2-5; D is possibly TRBD1 or TRBD2 (5 bases each). Germline assignment: CDR1 SGHVS and CDR2 FQNEAQ. This CDR3 is built from 15 residues. V was cut by 5 bases and J by 1 base, with 14 bases left in between. As DNA, the CDR3 is TGTGCCAGCAGCCCCCTCAGAGGGACCCAAGAGACCCAGTACTTC. As protein: CASSPLRGTQETQYF.

V and J are TRBV7-9 and TRBJ1-2; no reliable D call. Trimming left V 4 bases short and J 4 bases short, with 13 bases between. This CDR3 has 14 residues. The germline V gene has CDR1 SEHNR and CDR2 FQNEAQ (reference sequence). The CDR3 DNA is TGTGCCAGCAGCTATAAGGGCAGGACCTATGGCTACACCTTC. Amino acids: CASSYKGRTYGYTF.